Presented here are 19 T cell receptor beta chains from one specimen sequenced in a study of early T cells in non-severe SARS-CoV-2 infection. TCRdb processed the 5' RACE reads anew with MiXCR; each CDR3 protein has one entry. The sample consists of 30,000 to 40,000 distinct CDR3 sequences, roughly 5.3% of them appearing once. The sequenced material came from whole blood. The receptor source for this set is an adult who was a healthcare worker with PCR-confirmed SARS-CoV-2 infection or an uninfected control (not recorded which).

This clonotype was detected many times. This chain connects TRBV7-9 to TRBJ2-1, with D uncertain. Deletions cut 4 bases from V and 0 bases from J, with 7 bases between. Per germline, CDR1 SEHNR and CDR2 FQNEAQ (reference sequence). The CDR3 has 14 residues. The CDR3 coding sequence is TGTGCCAGCAGCTGGGGAAGCTCCTACAATGAGCAGTTCTTC. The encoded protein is CASSWGSSYNEQFF. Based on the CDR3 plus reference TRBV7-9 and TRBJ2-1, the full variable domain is DTGVSQNPRHKITKRGQNVTFRCDPISEHNRLYWYRQTLGQGPEFLTYFQNEAQLEKSRLLSDRFSAERPKGSFSTLEIQRTEQGDSAMYLCASSWGSSYNEQFFGPGTRLTVL.

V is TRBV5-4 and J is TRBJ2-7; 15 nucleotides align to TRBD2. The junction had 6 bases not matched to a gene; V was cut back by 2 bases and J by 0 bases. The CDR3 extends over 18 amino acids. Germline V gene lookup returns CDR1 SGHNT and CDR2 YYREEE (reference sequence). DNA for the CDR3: TGTGCCAGCAGCTTAAGCGGACTAGCGGGAGGGAGCTCCTACGAGCAGTACTTC. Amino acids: CASSLSGLAGGSSYEQYF.

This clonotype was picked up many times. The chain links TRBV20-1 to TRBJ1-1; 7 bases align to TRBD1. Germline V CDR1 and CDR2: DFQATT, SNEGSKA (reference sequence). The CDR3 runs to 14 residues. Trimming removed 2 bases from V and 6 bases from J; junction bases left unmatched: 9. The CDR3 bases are TGCAGTGCTAGATCAGGGGGAGGATACCCTGAAGCTTTCTTT. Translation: CSARSGGGYPEAFF.

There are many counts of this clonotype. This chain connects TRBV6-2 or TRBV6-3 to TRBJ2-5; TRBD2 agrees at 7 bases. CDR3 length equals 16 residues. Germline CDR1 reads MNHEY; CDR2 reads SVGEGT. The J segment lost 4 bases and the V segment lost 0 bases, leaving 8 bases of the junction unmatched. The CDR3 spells CASSYSGGGVTETQYF. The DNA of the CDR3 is TGTGCCAGCAGTTACTCAGGCGGGGGAGTGACAGAGACCCAGTACTTC.

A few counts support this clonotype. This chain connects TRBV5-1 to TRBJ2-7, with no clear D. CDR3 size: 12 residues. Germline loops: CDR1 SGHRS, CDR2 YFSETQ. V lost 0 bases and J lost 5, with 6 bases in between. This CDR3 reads CASSLGSNEQYF. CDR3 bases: TGCGCCAGCAGCTTGGGTTCTAACGAGCAGTACTTC.

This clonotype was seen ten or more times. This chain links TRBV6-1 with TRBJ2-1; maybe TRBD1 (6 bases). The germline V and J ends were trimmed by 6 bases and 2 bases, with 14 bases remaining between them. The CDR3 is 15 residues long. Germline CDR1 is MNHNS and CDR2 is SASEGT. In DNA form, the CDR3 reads TGTGCCAGCAGGGGCTCAGGGGATCCCTACAATGAGCAGTTCTTC. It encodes CASRGSGDPYNEQFF.

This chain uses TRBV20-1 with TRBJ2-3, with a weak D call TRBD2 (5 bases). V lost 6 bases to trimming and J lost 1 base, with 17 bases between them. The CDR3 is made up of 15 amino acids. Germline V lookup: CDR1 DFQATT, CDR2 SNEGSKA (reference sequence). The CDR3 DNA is TGCAGTGCACACGATACAGAGGGCGGCACAGATACGCAGTATTTT. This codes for CSAHDTEGGTDTQYF.

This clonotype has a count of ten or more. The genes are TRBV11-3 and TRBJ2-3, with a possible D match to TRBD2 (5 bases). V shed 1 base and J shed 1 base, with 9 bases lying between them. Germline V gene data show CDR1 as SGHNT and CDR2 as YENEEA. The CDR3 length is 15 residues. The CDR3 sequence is CASSLVGSGTDTQYF. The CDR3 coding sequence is TGTGCCAGCAGCTTAGTAGGTAGCGGCACAGATACGCAGTATTTT.

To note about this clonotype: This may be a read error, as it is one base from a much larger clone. CDR3 in amino acids: CASSPGGTPDYEQYF. The CDR3 DNA reads TGTGCCAGCAGCCCCGGGGGGACACCAGACTACGAGCAGTACTTC. The chain is built from TRBV28 and TRBJ2-7; tentatively, D is TRBD2 (7 bases). CDR3 length: 15 amino acids. V dropped 6 bases and J dropped 3 bases, with 18 bases sitting between them. Germline values: CDR1 MDHEN, CDR2 SYDVKM.

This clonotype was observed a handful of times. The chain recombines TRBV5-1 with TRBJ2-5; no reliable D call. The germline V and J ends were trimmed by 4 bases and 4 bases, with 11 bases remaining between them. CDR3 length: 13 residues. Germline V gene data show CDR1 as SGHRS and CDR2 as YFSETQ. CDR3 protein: CASSHPARETQYF. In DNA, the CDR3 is TGCGCCAGCAGCCACCCGGCCCGAGAGACCCAGTACTTC. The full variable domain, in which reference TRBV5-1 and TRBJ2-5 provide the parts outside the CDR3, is KAGVTQTPRYLIKTRGQQVTLSCSPISGHRSVSWYQQTPGQGLQFLFEYFSETQRNKGNFPGRFSGRQFSNSRSEMNVSTLELGDSALYLCASSHPARETQYFGPGTRLLVL.

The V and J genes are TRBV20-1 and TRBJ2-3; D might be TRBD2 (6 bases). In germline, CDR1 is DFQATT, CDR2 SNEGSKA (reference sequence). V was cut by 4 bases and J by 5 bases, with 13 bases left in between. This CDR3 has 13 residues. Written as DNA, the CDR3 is TGCAGTGCTATCGTCGGGAGTATAGATACGCAGTATTTT. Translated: CSAIVGSIDTQYF.

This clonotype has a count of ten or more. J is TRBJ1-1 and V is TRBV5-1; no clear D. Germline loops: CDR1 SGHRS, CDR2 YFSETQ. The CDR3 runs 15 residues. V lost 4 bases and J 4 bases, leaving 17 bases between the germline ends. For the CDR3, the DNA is TGCGCCAGCAGCGTACTGGCCCCTGAGGGCACTGAAGCTTTCTTT. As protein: CASSVLAPEGTEAFF. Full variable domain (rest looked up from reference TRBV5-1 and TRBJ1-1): KAGVTQTPRYLIKTRGQQVTLSCSPISGHRSVSWYQQTPGQGLQFLFEYFSETQRNKGNFPGRFSGRQFSNSRSEMNVSTLELGDSALYLCASSVLAPEGTEAFFGQGTRLTVV.

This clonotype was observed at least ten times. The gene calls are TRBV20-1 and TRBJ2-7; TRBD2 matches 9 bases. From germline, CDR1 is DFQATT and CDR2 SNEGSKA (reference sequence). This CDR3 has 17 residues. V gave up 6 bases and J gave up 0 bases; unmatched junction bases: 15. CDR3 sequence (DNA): TGCAGTGCCGCCCCTCAATTAGCGGGAGAGGTCTCCTACGAGCAGTACTTC. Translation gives CSAAPQLAGEVSYEQYF.

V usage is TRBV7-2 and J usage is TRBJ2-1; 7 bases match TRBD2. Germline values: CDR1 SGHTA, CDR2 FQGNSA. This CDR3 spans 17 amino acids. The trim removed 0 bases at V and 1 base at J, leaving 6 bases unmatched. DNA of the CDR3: TGTGCCAGCAGCTTAGCGGGGAGCGGGAAATCCTACAATGAGCAGTTCTTC. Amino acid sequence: CASSLAGSGKSYNEQFF.

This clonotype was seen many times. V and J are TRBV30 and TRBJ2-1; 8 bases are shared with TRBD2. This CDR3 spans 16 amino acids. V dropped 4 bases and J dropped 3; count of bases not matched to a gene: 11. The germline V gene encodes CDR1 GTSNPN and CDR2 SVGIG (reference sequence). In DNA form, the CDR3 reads TGTGCCTGGACTCGCTTAAGTAGCGGGAACTACAATGAGCAGTTCTTC. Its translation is CAWTRLSSGNYNEQFF.

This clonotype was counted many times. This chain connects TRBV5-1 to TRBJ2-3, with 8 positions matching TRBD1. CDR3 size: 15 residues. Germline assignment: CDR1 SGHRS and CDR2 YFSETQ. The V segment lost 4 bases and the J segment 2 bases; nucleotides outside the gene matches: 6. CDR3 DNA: TGCGCCAGCAGCCCCCCAGGGGGCATCACAGATACGCAGTATTTT. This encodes CASSPPGGITDTQYF.

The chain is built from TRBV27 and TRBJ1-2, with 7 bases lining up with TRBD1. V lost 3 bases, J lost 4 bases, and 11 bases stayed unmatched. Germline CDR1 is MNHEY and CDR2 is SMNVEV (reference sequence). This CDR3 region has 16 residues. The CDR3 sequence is CASSFSDNRGFYGYTF. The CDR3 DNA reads TGTGCCAGCAGTTTTTCCGACAACAGGGGCTTCTATGGCTACACCTTC.

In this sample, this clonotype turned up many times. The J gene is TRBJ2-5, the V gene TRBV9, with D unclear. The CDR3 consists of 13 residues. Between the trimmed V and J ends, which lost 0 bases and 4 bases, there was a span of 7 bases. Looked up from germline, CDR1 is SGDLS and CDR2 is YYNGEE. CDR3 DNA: TGTGCCAGCAGCGTAGGGGATGTAGAGACCCAGTACTTC. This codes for CASSVGDVETQYF.

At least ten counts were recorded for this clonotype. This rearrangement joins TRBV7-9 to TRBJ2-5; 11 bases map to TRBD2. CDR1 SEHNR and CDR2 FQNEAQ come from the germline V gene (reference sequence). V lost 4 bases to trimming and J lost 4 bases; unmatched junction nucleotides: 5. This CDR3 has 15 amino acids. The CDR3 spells CASSSSGTSGETQYF. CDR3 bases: TGTGCCAGCAGCTCCTCCGGGACTAGCGGAGAGACCCAGTACTTC.